This TCR beta chain was captured in a study of T cell repertoires in cytomegalovirus infection. The CDR3 covers 15 residues. The germline V gene has CDR1 SGHTA and CDR2 FQGNSA. Regarding this clonotype: Its antigen is not identified. The junction does not match germline at one end; this may be a read error.

Whole-study results and caveats: CMV-specific TCR beta clonotypes restricted by HLA-C were the ones dominating the ex vivo response.

MiXCR, applied by TCRdb to the reads, yields one record per CDR3 protein. The sample consists of some 440,000 distinct CDR3 sequences, approximately 30% of them appearing once. Sequenced input: PBMCs. This clonotype was obtained from a human donor in good health (CMV status not recorded). Some clones in this sample may be carry-over from other donors' samples. The chain carries TRBV7-2 and TRBJ2-5, with 7 bases matching TRBD2. The CDR3 is CASSLAGAGGETQHF. The CDR3 nucleotides are TGTGCCAGCAGCCTGGCGGGAGCCGGAGGCGAGACCCAGCACTTC.